This passage covers 20 T cell receptor beta chains from one sample sequenced in a study of T cell responses to AZD1222 COVID-19 vaccine. Data came from immunoSEQ multiplex PCR; TCRdb stores just in-frame clones and leaves some out. The sample includes some 130,000 clones, more than 80% of them seen just once. Here the sequenced sample was peripheral blood, taken on day 0 of AZD1222 vaccination. The source is an adult in good health.

The V and J genes are TRBV7-3 and TRBJ1-3, with D unclear. Trimming took 1 base from V and 3 from J, leaving 4 bases between them. The CDR3 runs to 13 residues. Germline V gene sequence: CDR1 SGHTA, CDR2 FQGTGA. CDR3: CASSLIDGNTIYF. CDR3 DNA sequence: TGTGCCAGCAGCTTAATTGATGGAAACACCATATATTTT.

The rearrangement links TRBV28 to TRBJ2-2; a possible D gene is TRBD1 (6 bases). Between the trimmed V and J ends, which lost 5 bases and 4 bases, there was a span of 17 bases. The CDR3 is 16 residues long. CDR1 and CDR2 (germline): MDHEN, SYDVKM. The CDR3 DNA reads as TGTGCCAGCAGTCCAAATTTACAGGGACCCACCGGGGAGCTGTTTTTT. Its protein product is CASSPNLQGPTGELFF.

The chain combines TRBV11-2 with TRBJ1-6; D is unclear. Germline CDR1 SGHAT, CDR2 FQNNGV. Trimming shortened V by 5 bases and J by 6 bases, and 11 bases separated the two germline ends. The CDR3 consists of 14 residues. The chain's CDR3 is CASSPGRSNSPLHF. CDR3 in DNA: TGTGCCAGCAGCCCTGGACGGTCTAATTCACCCCTCCACTTT.

This clone was detected a few times. This chain joins TRBV28 and TRBJ1-1, with D possibly being TRBD1 (5 bases). Germline V lookup: CDR1 MDHEN, CDR2 SYDVKM. V dropped 3 bases and J dropped 10 bases, with 18 bases sitting between them. The CDR3 runs 14 residues. In DNA form, the CDR3 reads TGTGCCAGCAGTTTGTTGCAGGGTTCGCCCCGAGCTTTCTTT. Amino acids: CASSLLQGSPRAFF.

The chain combines TRBV9 with TRBJ1-3, with 8 bases that match TRBD1. Germline V gives CDR1 SGDLS, CDR2 YYNGEE. The CDR3 loop spans 17 amino acids. The ends lost 4 bases at V and 0 bases at J; junction bases unmatched: 9. CDR3 bases: TGTGCCAGCAGCACCTTTCCGGGACAGGCCTCTGGAAACACCATATATTTT. This translates into CASSTFPGQASGNTIYF.

The CDR3 nucleotides are TGTGCCAGCAGCATCCAGGGTAGCGGGACCTACGAGCAGTACTTC. This encodes CASSIQGSGTYEQYF. The gene calls are TRBV9 and TRBJ2-7, with TRBD2 matching over 8 bases. The CDR3 spans 15 residues. Losses at the gene ends were 4 bases for V and 2 bases for J; bases not matched to a gene: 8. Germline CDR1 SGDLS, CDR2 YYNGEE.

The V gene is TRBV5-4, the J gene TRBJ2-1; tentatively, D is TRBD1 or TRBD2 (6 bases each). This CDR3 spans 15 amino acids. Germline CDR1 reads SGHNT; CDR2 reads YYREEE (reference sequence). V lost 2 bases, J lost 3 bases, and 12 bases lay in between. The chain's CDR3 is CASSLGGPVYNEQFF. CDR3 coding DNA: TGTGCCAGCAGCTTAGGGGGGCCGGTCTACAATGAGCAGTTCTTC.

The chain combines TRBV5-1 with TRBJ2-2; 11 bases match TRBD1. The CDR3 extends over 16 amino acids. J gave up 5 bases and V 3 bases, and 6 bases lay outside the gene matches. CDR1 SGHRS and CDR2 YFSETQ come from the germline V gene. The CDR3: CASSSRTGGRTGELFF. In nucleotides, the CDR3 is TGCGCCAGCAGCTCCCGGACAGGGGGCCGAACCGGGGAGCTGTTTTTT. Variable domain in full (rest from reference TRBV5-1 and TRBJ2-2): KAGVTQTPRYLIKTRGQQVTLSCSPISGHRSVSWYQQTPGQGLQFLFEYFSETQRNKGNFPGRFSGRQFSNSRSEMNVSTLELGDSALYLCASSSRTGGRTGELFFGEGSRLTVL.

The genes are TRBV19 and TRBJ2-2; either TRBD1 or TRBD2 may fit D (5 bases each). Germline assignment: CDR1 LNHDA and CDR2 SQIVND (reference sequence). The CDR3 has 15 amino acids. The germline V and J ends were trimmed by 1 base and 7 bases, with 13 bases remaining between them. The CDR3 sequence is CASSIVYGAGGELFF. The CDR3 nucleotides read TGTGCCAGTAGTATAGTCTACGGGGCCGGCGGGGAGCTGTTTTTT.

V and J are TRBV10-3 and TRBJ1-3; the D gene is possibly TRBD1 (6 bases). In germline, CDR1 is ENHRY, CDR2 SYGVKD. Trimming cost V 6 bases and J 1 base, with 10 bases left between them. The CDR3 sequence is 14 residues long. Here the CDR3 DNA reads TGTGCCATCAGAGGACAGTCTTCTGGAAACACCATATATTTT. Amino acids: CAIRGQSSGNTIYF.

The genes are TRBV3-1 (or the pseudogene TRBV3-2) and TRBJ1-6; D is perhaps TRBD1 (5 bases). The CDR3 contains 13 residues. V lost 1 base and J lost 11, with 9 bases in between. Per germline, CDR1 LGHDT and CDR2 YNNKEL (reference sequence). The CDR3 region is CASSQAGLAPLHF. CDR3 nucleotide sequence: TGTGCCAGCAGCCAAGCAGGGTTGGCACCCCTCCACTTT.

The chain joins TRBV7-2 to TRBJ2-3, with unresolved D. V was shortened by 1 base and J by 0 bases, with 8 bases between the two germline ends. The CDR3 runs to 15 residues. CDR1 and CDR2 (germline): SGHTA, FQGNSA. DNA for the CDR3: TGTGCCAGCAGCTTAGGTCGATTTAGCACAGATACGCAGTATTTT. It translates to CASSLGRFSTDTQYF.

V is TRBV7-3 and J is TRBJ2-1; 9 nucleotides match TRBD2. This CDR3 is built from 18 residues. Per the germline V gene, CDR1 is SGHTA and CDR2 is FQGTGA. Unmatched junction bases numbered 13, after V lost 2 bases and J lost 5 bases. The CDR3 DNA reads TGTGCCAGCAGCTTAGTCAGAGCGGGGGGCCGAAATGACAATGAGCAGTTCTTC. It yields the protein CASSLVRAGGRNDNEQFF.

The chain recombines TRBV28 with TRBJ1-1; possibly TRBD1 for D (5 bases). The V gene's germline CDR1 is MDHEN and CDR2 SYDVKM. V was trimmed by 7 bases and J by 3 bases, leaving 18 bases between them. The CDR3 runs to 15 residues. In DNA form, the CDR3 reads TGTGCCAGCAAGGGGTGGGGGACCAAGGACACTGAAGCTTTCTTT. Encoded protein: CASKGWGTKDTEAFF.

V is TRBV5-4 and J is TRBJ2-4; no reliable D call. Per the germline V gene, CDR1 is SGHNT and CDR2 is YYREEE (reference sequence). The CDR3 sequence is 14 residues long. V lost 4 bases to trimming and J lost 6 bases, with 14 bases between them. DNA of the CDR3: TGTGCCAGCAGCCCCCTTTCACAGAGAAACATTCAGTACTTC. Translated, it gives CASSPLSQRNIQYF.

CDR3 DNA sequence: TGCGCCAGCAGCCCGGGACAGAGTAACTATGGCTACACCTTC. Its protein product is CASSPGQSNYGYTF. The rearrangement joins TRBV5-1 to TRBJ1-2; 7 bases line up with TRBD1. Germline V gene lookup returns CDR1 SGHRS and CDR2 YFSETQ. This CDR3 has 14 amino acids. The V and J ends lost 4 bases and 1 base, in that order; junction bases with no gene match: 4.

With regard to this clone: The same CDR3 also results from other DNA sequences found in this sample. This sequence joins TRBV5-5 and TRBJ1-2, with TRBD1 identical over 8 bases. J lost 5 bases, V lost 4 bases, and 7 bases had no gene match. The CDR3 totals 14 residues. Germline CDR1 and CDR2: SGHKS and YYEKEE (reference sequence). CDR3 loop: CASSPQGAGYGYTF. The DNA for the CDR3 is TGTGCCAGCAGCCCGCAGGGGGCTGGGTATGGCTACACCTTC.

This clone has only one observation. Distinct nucleotide sequences in the sample also encode this CDR3. The rearrangement uses TRBV10-3 and TRBJ1-1; no firm D call. Germline V gene data show CDR1 as ENHRY and CDR2 as SYGVKD. This CDR3 region has 14 residues. V dropped 2 bases and J dropped 1 base, with 8 bases sitting between them. CDR3 in amino acids: CAISEDGKNTEAFF. The CDR3 DNA is TGTGCCATCAGTGAGGACGGAAAGAACACTGAAGCTTTCTTT.

The chain carries TRBV28 and TRBJ1-1, with unresolved D. V dropped 0 bases and J dropped 4 bases, with 9 bases sitting between them. Germline CDR1 and CDR2: MDHEN and SYDVKM. The length of the CDR3 is 14 residues. CDR3 loop: CASSLWGSGTEAFF. The CDR3, as DNA: TGTGCCAGCAGTTTATGGGGCTCTGGCACTGAAGCTTTCTTT.

The chain has TRBV10-2 and TRBJ1-4, with D possibly being TRBD1 (5 bases). This CDR3 is 16 amino acids long. Germline values: CDR1 WSHSY, CDR2 SAAADI. Deletions cut 5 bases from V and 7 bases from J, with 20 bases between. The CDR3 reads CASSRRDGVRTEKLFF. CDR3 DNA sequence: TGCGCCAGCAGTCGCAGGGACGGGGTCCGAACTGAAAAACTGTTTTTT.